The 16 T cell receptor beta chains below all came from one sample that was sequenced in a study of blood T cell repertoires in COVID-19. Clones were read by immunoSEQ multiplex PCR, and TCRdb kept only the in-frame ones, dropping some. The data show about 220,000 clones, roughly four fifths seen once. Material: PBMCs or T cells enriched from blood (not recorded which). The source of these receptors is a woman in her 40s with acute COVID-19.

This clone was recorded a few times. The chain employs TRBV19 and TRBJ1-5, with D possibly being TRBD1 (5 bases). CDR3 length: 12 amino acids. CDR1 and CDR2 from the germline V gene are LNHDA and SQIVND (reference sequence). The germline V and J ends were trimmed by 6 bases and 7 bases, with 10 bases remaining between them. CDR3 DNA: TGTGCCAGTAGGACTGGGGGGCAGCCCCAGCATTTT. Protein sequence: CASRTGGQPQHF.

The V and J genes are TRBV11-2 and TRBJ1-3; 9 bases are a match to TRBD1. V was clipped by 0 bases and J by 0 bases; unmatched bases: 6. CDR1 and CDR2 from the germline V gene are SGHAT and FQNNGV. This CDR3 is built from 18 residues. The CDR3 sequence is CASSLEGQGSSSGNTIYF. CDR3 DNA: TGTGCCAGCAGCTTAGAGGGACAGGGAAGCTCCTCTGGAAACACCATATATTTT.

V gene TRBV14 combines with J gene TRBJ1-4, with no clear D. Trimming removed 0 bases at V and 17 bases at J, with 16 bases between. The CDR3 is 13 amino acids. The V gene's germline CDR1 is SGHDN and CDR2 FVKESK. The CDR3 is CASSQDLSGLLFF. CDR3 bases: TGTGCCAGCAGCCAAGATCTTAGCGGACTCCTATTTTTT.

The CDR3 DNA reads TGCAGCTCAAGGACAGGGGAAGAGACCCAGTACTTC. Its translation is CSSRTGEETQYF. The gene calls are TRBV29-1 and TRBJ2-5; TRBD1 agrees at 9 bases. This CDR3 contains 12 residues. The V gene's germline CDR1 is SQVTM and CDR2 ANQGSEA. V gave up 8 bases and J gave up 3 bases; unmatched junction bases: 4. The variable domain in full, with the rest retrieved from reference TRBV29-1 and TRBJ2-5, is SAVISQKPSRDICQRGTSLTIQCQVDSQVTMMFWYRQQPGQSLTLIATANQGSEATYESGFVIDKFPISRPNLTFSTLTVSNMSPEDSSIYLCSSRTGEETQYFGPGTRLLVL.

The V and J genes are TRBV27 and TRBJ2-7; 8 bases are shared with TRBD1. CDR1 is MNHEY, CDR2 SMNVEV, per germline (reference sequence). Trimming cost V 6 bases and J 3 bases; bases outside gene matches: 10. This CDR3 is 15 amino acids long. CDR3 DNA sequence: TGTGCCAGCAGCCCCGGGCTCGGACAGGGCTACGAGCAGTACTTC. Translated, it gives CASSPGLGQGYEQYF.

This rearrangement joins TRBV6-1 to TRBJ2-6; tentatively, D is TRBD1 (5 bases). With 3 bases removed from V and 0 bases from J, the gap between germline ends came to 12 bases. Germline-derived CDR1 and CDR2 are MNHNS and SASEGT. There are 17 residues in the CDR3. The CDR3 region has the DNA TGTGCCAGCAGTGAGCAGGGAAAGAGCTCTGGGGCCAACGTCCTGACTTTC. It is translated as CASSEQGKSSGANVLTF.

The gene calls are TRBV18 and TRBJ1-1; no firm D call. The CDR3 contains 15 residues. Looked up from germline, CDR1 is KGHSH and CDR2 is LQKENI. The germline V and J ends were trimmed by 2 bases and 1 base, with 11 bases remaining between them. CDR3 DNA sequence: TGTGCCAGCTCACCAATAGATCCGAAGAACACTGAAGCTTTCTTT. Protein: CASSPIDPKNTEAFF.

The chain links TRBV4-2 to TRBJ1-3; TRBD1 agrees at 12 bases. With 0 bases clipped from V and 8 bases from J, the junction kept 8 bases outside the gene matches. Germline V lookup: CDR1 LGHNA, CDR2 YNFKEQ. This CDR3 is built from 17 residues. In DNA form, the CDR3 reads TGTGCCAGCAGCCAAGAGGGGACAGGGGGCCGGGGATACACCATATATTTT. Translating gives CASSQEGTGGRGYTIYF.

This clone was observed a few times. The chain recombines TRBV28 with TRBJ2-7, with D perhaps matching TRBD2 (6 bases). Trimming removed 5 bases from V and 2 bases from J, with 10 bases in between. This CDR3 region has 13 residues. Germline V gene lookup returns CDR1 MDHEN and CDR2 SYDVKM. CDR3 residues: CASSERVAYEQYF. The DNA of the CDR3 is TGTGCCAGCAGTGAGCGGGTAGCCTACGAGCAGTACTTC.

The V and J genes are TRBV6-5 and TRBJ1-2; 8 bases are shared with TRBD1. The CDR3 is 12 residues long. The V and J ends lost 4 bases and 8 bases, in that order; junction bases with no gene match: 3. Germline-derived CDR1 and CDR2 are MNHEY and SVGAGI. CDR3 nucleotides: TGTGCCAGCAGTTTGACAGGGGAAGGCTACACCTTC. It specifies CASSLTGEGYTF.

This clone has just one count. The V call is TRBV27, the J call TRBJ2-1; unclear D gene. The CDR3 loop spans 15 amino acids. Germline V gene sequence: CDR1 MNHEY, CDR2 SMNVEV (reference sequence). The V end was cut by 6 bases, the J end by 0 bases, with 12 bases between. CDR3 nucleotides: TGTGCCAGCAGGCCGGGTATTAGCTCCTACAATGAGCAGTTCTTC. Translation: CASRPGISSYNEQFF.

The gene calls are TRBV6-6 and TRBJ2-1; TRBD1 aligns across 10 bases. Germline trimming cut 5 bases from V and 1 base from J; bases unmatched to any gene: 11. CDR1 is MNHNY and CDR2 is SVGAGI in the germline V gene (reference sequence). The CDR3 covers 18 residues. In DNA, the CDR3 is TGTGCCAGCAGTCGGGGGTGGGGGACAGGGGTTTCCTACAATGAGCAGTTCTTC. This sequence encodes CASSRGWGTGVSYNEQFF.

Worth noting for this clone: A much larger clone sits a single nucleotide away, making a read error possible. The J gene is TRBJ2-7, the V gene TRBV27; 7 nucleotides match TRBD1. The CDR3 consists of 12 residues. The germline gives CDR1 MNHEY, CDR2 SMNVEV (reference sequence). V shed 4 bases and J 4 bases; nucleotides not matched to a gene: 1. CDR3 loop: CASSSQGYEQYF. The CDR3 DNA reads as TGTGCCAGCAGTTCACAGGGGTACGAGCAGTACTTC.

CDR3 sequence: CAWTGQGVMNTEAFF. The CDR3 DNA sequence: TGTGCCTGGACCGGACAGGGAGTCATGAACACTGAAGCTTTCTTT. The chain employs TRBV30 and TRBJ1-1; 8 bases map to TRBD1. Per the germline V gene, CDR1 is GTSNPN and CDR2 is SVGIG (reference sequence). J was trimmed by 0 bases and V by 4 bases; bases with no gene match: 7. The CDR3 contains 15 residues. The full variable domain, in which reference TRBV30 and TRBJ1-1 provide the parts outside the CDR3, is SQTIHQWPATLVQPVGSPLSLECTVEGTSNPNLYWYRQAAGRGLQLLFYSVGIGQISSEVPQNLSASRPQDRQFILSSKKLLLSDSGFYLCAWTGQGVMNTEAFFGQGTRLTVV.

The chain couples TRBV3-1 (or the pseudogene TRBV3-2) to TRBJ1-2, with 7 bases that match TRBD1. CDR1 is LGHDT and CDR2 is YNNKEL in the germline V gene (reference sequence). The CDR3 is made up of 12 amino acids. The V segment lost 2 bases and the J segment 8 bases; nucleotides outside the gene matches: 2. The CDR3 sequence: CASSQHRGGYTF. CDR3 in DNA: TGTGCCAGCAGCCAACACAGGGGCGGCTACACCTTC.

This clone was counted once. This chain links TRBV5-1 with TRBJ1-3; TRBD1 might be the D (5 bases). The CDR3 length is 18 residues. V lost 4 bases to trimming and J lost 0 bases, with 20 bases between them. Per germline, CDR1 SGHRS and CDR2 YFSETQ. As DNA, the CDR3 is TGCGCCAGCAGCAAATTCGGGCAGGGAACGGACTCTGGAAACACCATATATTTT. It encodes CASSKFGQGTDSGNTIYF.